These 21 T cell receptor beta chains came from one sample sequenced in a study of blood T cell repertoires in COVID-19. Using immunoSEQ multiplex PCR, the repertoire was profiled, and TCRdb retains in-frame clones only, with some absent. Among 160,000 or so clones, roughly 84% were seen once, and the ten largest hold 1.5% to 1.7%. Material: peripheral blood. Every receptor here comes from a human donor in a cohort sampled during active COVID-19.

CDR3 protein: CASSFGLAGGDTQYF. The CDR3 bases are TGTGCCAGCAGTTTCGGACTAGCGGGGGGGGATACGCAGTATTTT. The genes are TRBV27 and TRBJ2-3; 15 positions agree with TRBD2. The germline CDR1 and CDR2 sequences are MNHEY and SMNVEV (reference sequence). This CDR3 is 15 amino acids long. V was clipped by 3 bases and J by 6 bases; unmatched bases: 1.

V usage is TRBV7-3 and J usage is TRBJ2-5, with 10 bases matching TRBD1. V was pared by 6 bases and J by 5 bases, with 9 bases of the junction left unmatched. This CDR3 contains 15 residues. CDR1 is SGHTA, CDR2 FQGTGA, per germline. This CDR3 reads CASSFQPGQGETQYF. In nucleotides, the CDR3 is TGTGCCAGCAGTTTCCAACCGGGACAGGGGGAGACCCAGTACTTC.

The V and J genes are TRBV6-2 or TRBV6-3 and TRBJ2-1; TRBD2 is a possible D gene (7 bases). This CDR3 comprises 16 residues. Germline V lookup: CDR1 MNHEY, CDR2 SVGEGT. Trimming removed 0 bases at V and 5 bases at J, with 14 bases between. The CDR3 loop is CASSYSGGAGNNEQFF. CDR3 DNA: TGTGCCAGCAGTTACTCGGGGGGGGCAGGGAACAATGAGCAGTTCTTC.

This clone appeared a single time. The genes are TRBV5-8 and TRBJ1-1; TRBD1 agrees at 7 bases. CDR1 and CDR2 (germline): SGHTS, YDEGEE. V shed 3 bases and J 1 base; nucleotides not matched to a gene: 9. The CDR3 extends over 16 amino acids. The CDR3 sequence is CASSYLGTAKNTEAFF. In DNA form, the CDR3 reads TGTGCCAGCAGCTACCTTGGGACAGCTAAGAACACTGAAGCTTTCTTT.

V and J are TRBV28 and TRBJ2-7; D call uncertain. The germline gives CDR1 MDHEN, CDR2 SYDVKM. With 3 bases removed from V and 5 bases from J, the gap between germline ends came to 8 bases. The length of the CDR3 is 12 residues. CDR3 nucleotides: TGTGCCAGCAGTTTCACCGACAACGAGCAGTACTTC. Translating it yields CASSFTDNEQYF.

The chain has TRBV7-2 and TRBJ2-3, with D tentatively TRBD2 (5 bases). Trimming cost V 2 bases and J 5 bases, with 8 bases left between them. The germline gives CDR1 SGHTA, CDR2 FQGNSA. The CDR3 runs 13 residues. The CDR3 loop reads CASSLIGIDTQYF. The CDR3 nucleotides read TGTGCCAGCAGCTTAATCGGGATAGATACGCAGTATTTT.

The sample holds one count of this clone. The chain combines TRBV5-6 with TRBJ2-7; 7 positions match TRBD1. The V gene end was trimmed by 1 base and the J gene end by 4 bases; junction bases not matched to a gene: 5. This CDR3 is built from 14 residues. The germline V gene has CDR1 SGHDT and CDR2 YYEEEE. The CDR3 is CASSLNRGLYEQYF. The CDR3 DNA is TGTGCCAGCAGCTTGAACAGGGGCTTGTACGAGCAGTACTTC. Looking up the rest from reference TRBV5-6 and TRBJ2-7 gives the full variable domain: DAGVTQSPTHLIKTRGQQVTLRCSPKSGHDTVSWYQQALGQGPQFIFQYYEEEERQRGNFPDRFSGHQFPNYSSELNVNALLLGDSALYLCASSLNRGLYEQYFGPGTRLTVT.

This sequence joins TRBV15 and TRBJ2-7; 9 bases are shared with TRBD1. Unmatched junction bases numbered 2, after V lost 1 base and J lost 1 base. The CDR3 totals 15 residues. Germline CDR1 reads LNHNV; CDR2 reads YYDKDF (reference sequence). Written as DNA, the CDR3 is TGTGCCACCAGCAGAGGGGGACAGGGATCCTACGAGCAGTACTTC. This translates into CATSRGGQGSYEQYF.

The gene calls are TRBV14 and TRBJ2-2; 8 bases line up with TRBD2. CDR1 and CDR2 (germline): SGHDN, FVKESK. The CDR3 loop spans 15 amino acids. The trim removed 4 bases at V and 7 bases at J, leaving 8 bases unmatched. CDR3 protein: CASSRGTRSVGELFF. The DNA for the CDR3 is TGTGCCAGCAGCCGCGGGACTAGATCTGTCGGGGAGCTGTTTTTT.

V gene TRBV7-2 combines with J gene TRBJ2-1, with 7 bases fitting TRBD2. Trimming at V came to 8 bases and at J to 2 bases, leaving 3 bases not matched to a gene. CDR1 and CDR2 (germline): SGHTA, FQGNSA. The CDR3 extends over 13 amino acids. CDR3: CASGLGPYNEQFF. The CDR3 coding sequence is TGTGCCAGCGGACTAGGCCCCTACAATGAGCAGTTCTTC.

CDR3 DNA: TGTGCCAGTAGTCCAGGCCGGGGAACTAATCAGCCCCAGCATTTT. This encodes CASSPGRGTNQPQHF. The chain recombines TRBV19 with TRBJ1-5, with D unclear. This CDR3 is built from 15 residues. Looked up from germline, CDR1 is LNHDA and CDR2 is SQIVND (reference sequence). V dropped 5 bases and J dropped 4 bases, with 15 bases sitting between them.

The V call is TRBV6-2 or TRBV6-3, the J call TRBJ1-6; weak D call: TRBD1 (6 bases). Trimming cost V 6 bases and J 9 bases, with 18 bases left between them. Germline values: CDR1 MNHEY, CDR2 SVGEGT. This CDR3 has 15 amino acids. The CDR3: CASSTEGGGVSPLHF. CDR3 DNA sequence: TGTGCCAGCAGCACGGAAGGGGGGGGCGTTTCACCCCTCCACTTT.

This clone was detected a few times. The rearrangement links TRBV4-3 to TRBJ1-1, with D unresolved. Trimming shortened V by 0 bases and J by 3 bases, and 5 bases separated the two germline ends. Germline lookup yields CDR1 LGHNA and CDR2 YSLEER. The CDR3 is made up of 13 amino acids. DNA for the CDR3: TGCGCCAGCAGCCAAGAAGAGTACACTGAAGCTTTCTTT. It is translated as CASSQEEYTEAFF.

The count of this clone is one. This chain uses TRBV6-2 or TRBV6-3 with TRBJ2-2, with D possibly TRBD2 on 7 matching bases. Per the germline V gene, CDR1 is MNHEY and CDR2 is SVGEGT. V dropped 2 bases and J dropped 5 bases, with 21 bases sitting between them. The CDR3 consists of 18 residues. CDR3: CASSYLAGRGSRTGELFF. In nucleotides, the CDR3 is TGTGCCAGCAGTTACCTGGCAGGGAGGGGGTCCCGGACCGGGGAGCTGTTTTTT.

The rearrangement links TRBV6-5 to TRBJ2-1, with 8 positions matching TRBD1. CDR1 is MNHEY, CDR2 SVGAGI, per germline. The CDR3 is 11 residues long. V dropped 5 bases and J dropped 12; count of bases not matched to a gene: 3. This chain's CDR3 is CASSIGTGQFF. The CDR3 DNA is TGTGCCAGCAGTATCGGGACAGGGCAGTTCTTC.

The table lists this clone with a few counts. The rearrangement links TRBV4-3 to TRBJ1-2, with 10 bases that match TRBD1. V lost 1 base to trimming and J lost 4 bases; unmatched junction nucleotides: 12. Germline V CDR1 and CDR2: LGHNA, YSLEER. The CDR3 runs to 18 residues. In DNA, the CDR3 is TGCGCCAGCAGCCAAGCCCTGGTGAGGGACAGGGGCACCTATGGCTACACCTTC. Translation gives CASSQALVRDRGTYGYTF.

This clone was recorded a few times. The V and J genes are TRBV2 and TRBJ2-2; D not resolved. CDR3 length: 10 amino acids. Germline V gene sequence: CDR1 SNHLY, CDR2 FYNNEI. V shed 8 bases and J shed 6 bases, with 4 bases lying between them. The CDR3: CASPSGELFF. The CDR3 bases are TGTGCCAGCCCTTCCGGGGAGCTGTTTTTT.

The chain couples TRBV24-1 to TRBJ2-5, with 7 bases that match TRBD2. Trimming at V came to 7 bases and at J to 1 base, leaving 2 bases not matched to a gene. Germline CDR1 KGHDR, CDR2 SFDVKD. This CDR3 spans 13 amino acids. The CDR3 is CATRRETQETQYF. The CDR3 DNA sequence: TGTGCCACCAGGCGGGAGACCCAAGAGACCCAGTACTTC.

V and J are TRBV2 and TRBJ2-7; possible D gene TRBD2, 6 bases. CDR3 size: 14 residues. V dropped 3 bases and J dropped 5 bases, with 14 bases sitting between them. Per the germline V gene, CDR1 is SNHLY and CDR2 is FYNNEI. The CDR3 DNA is TGTGCCAGCAGTGATCCCCCATGGGGGGACGAGCAGTACTTC. Its translation: CASSDPPWGDEQYF.

The rearrangement joins TRBV12-3 or TRBV12-4 to TRBJ2-7, with D hard to call. The germline V and J ends were trimmed by 4 bases and 0 bases, with 7 bases remaining between them. The CDR3 contains 13 residues. For the CDR3, the DNA is TGTGCCAGCAGTTCCACAGTCTCCTACGAGCAGTACTTC. This codes for CASSSTVSYEQYF.

This clone was found a few times. The chain has TRBV28 and TRBJ2-1; TRBD1 matches 8 bases. Germline CDR1 reads MDHEN; CDR2 reads SYDVKM. Losses at the gene ends were 5 bases for V and 9 bases for J; bases not matched to a gene: 6. CDR3 length equals 13 residues. CDR3 loop: CASSPAGGSEQFF. Written as DNA, the CDR3 is TGTGCCAGCAGTCCCGCAGGGGGCAGTGAGCAGTTCTTC.